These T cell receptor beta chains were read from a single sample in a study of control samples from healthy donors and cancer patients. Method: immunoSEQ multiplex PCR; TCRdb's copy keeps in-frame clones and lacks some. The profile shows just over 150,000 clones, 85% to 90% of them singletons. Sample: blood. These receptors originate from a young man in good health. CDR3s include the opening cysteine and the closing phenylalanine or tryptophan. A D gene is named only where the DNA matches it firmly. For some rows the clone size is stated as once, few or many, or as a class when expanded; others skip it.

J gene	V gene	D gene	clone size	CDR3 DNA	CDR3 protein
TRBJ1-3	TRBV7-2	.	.	TGTGCCAGCAGCCCCGTAACGGAAACTTTAAACACCATATATTTT	CASSPVTETLNTIYF
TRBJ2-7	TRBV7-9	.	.	TGTGCCAGCACTCCCCCCGCCAACCGCTACGAGCAGTACTTC	CASTPPANRYEQYF
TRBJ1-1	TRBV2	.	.	TGTGCCAGCAGTGACAGAGACACTGAAGCTTTCTTT	CASSDRDTEAFF
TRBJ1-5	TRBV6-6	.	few	TGTGCCAGCAGTCCCGATAATACGGGTGCTTACCATCGGCCCCAGCATTTT	CASSPDNTGAYHRPQHF
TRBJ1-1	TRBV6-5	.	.	TGTGCCAGCAGGCTAAGGACGGTGAACACTGAAGCTTTCTTT	CASRLRTVNTEAFF
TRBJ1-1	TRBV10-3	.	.	TGTGCCATCAGTGATAGGAAAGGGGGAGCTTTCTTT	CAISDRKGGAFF
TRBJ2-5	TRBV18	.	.	TGTGCCAGCTCACCACCCGTGAGGGGCGGTGAGACCCAGTACTTC	CASSPPVRGGETQYF
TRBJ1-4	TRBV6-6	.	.	TGTGCCAGCAGTCCCAGGGTTATCTACAGTGAAAAACTGTTTTTT	CASSPRVIYSEKLFF
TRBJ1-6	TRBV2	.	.	TGTGCCAGCAGCGGTAACAACGGTCCTAATTCACCCCTCCACTTT	CASSGNNGPNSPLHF
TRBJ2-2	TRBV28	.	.	TGTGCCAGCAGCCAACCCTCGTTGGGCACCGGGGAGCTGTTTTTT	CASSQPSLGTGELFF
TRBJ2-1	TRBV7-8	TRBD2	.	TGTGCCAGCAGCCACGGACTAGCGGGGGTCAATGAGCAGTTCTTC	CASSHGLAGVNEQFF
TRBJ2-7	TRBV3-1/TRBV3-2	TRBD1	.	TGTGCCAGCAGCCAAAGGGACAGAGACTACGAGCAGTACTTC	CASSQRDRDYEQYF
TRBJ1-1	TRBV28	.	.	TGTGCCAGCAGTCCCCTCAGGGATGGTGGGAACACTGAAGCTTTCTTT	CASSPLRDGGNTEAFF
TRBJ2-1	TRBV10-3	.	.	TGTGCCATCAGTGAAAACGGGGGGCCGGGAAACAATGAGCAGTTCTTC	CAISENGGPGNNEQFF
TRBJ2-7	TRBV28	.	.	TGTGCCAGCAGTCCCGGGACCCAACCCTACGAGCAGTACTTC	CASSPGTQPYEQYF
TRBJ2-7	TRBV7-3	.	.	TGTGCCAGCAGCCCAGCTCACGGGGGCCCCTACGAGCAGTACTTC	CASSPAHGGPYEQYF
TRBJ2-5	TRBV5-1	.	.	TGCGCCAGCAGTTTTGGATCCGGCTTTCAAGAGACCCAGTACTTC	CASSFGSGFQETQYF
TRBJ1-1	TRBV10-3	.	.	TGTGCCATCACGGGGAACCCGAACACTGAAGCTTTCTTT	CAITGNPNTEAFF
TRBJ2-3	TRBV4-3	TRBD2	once	TGCGCCAGCAGCCAAAGAGGAGGGGGGCTAGCGGGACTTGATACGCAGTATTTT	CASSQRGGGLAGLDTQYF
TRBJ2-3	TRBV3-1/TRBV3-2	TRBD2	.	TGTGCCAGCAGCCAGACTAGCGGCCCGGGGATCACAGATACGCAGTATTTT	CASSQTSGPGITDTQYF
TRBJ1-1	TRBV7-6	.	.	TGTGCCAGCAGCTTACCGCAGGCAGGATCGAACACTGAAGCTTTCTTT	CASSLPQAGSNTEAFF
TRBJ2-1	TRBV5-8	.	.	TGTGCCAGCAGCGGGGGCCCGGGAGTAGTGACTGAGCAGTTCTTC	CASSGGPGVVTEQFF
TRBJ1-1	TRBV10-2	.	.	TGCGCCAGCAGTGATCAGGGGTGGACTGAAGCTTTCTTT	CASSDQGWTEAFF
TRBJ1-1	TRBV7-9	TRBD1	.	TGTGCCAGCAGCTTATCAGGGGGCGCGGGCACTGAAGCTTTCTTT	CASSLSGGAGTEAFF
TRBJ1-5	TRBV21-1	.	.	TGTGCCAGCAGCGCGAACAGGGGAGGTCGACAGCCCCAGCATTTT	CASSANRGGRQPQHF
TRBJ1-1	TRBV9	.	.	TGTGCCAGCAGCCTCTCCCCGGATAGGATGAACACTGAAGCTTTCTTT	CASSLSPDRMNTEAFF
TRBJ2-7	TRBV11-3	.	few	TGTGCCAGCAGCCCACTGGGAGGCGAGCAGTACTTC	CASSPLGGEQYF
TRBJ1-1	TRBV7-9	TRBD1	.	TGTGCCAGCAGCATTAACCGGGACAGATGGGGCCAGGTAACTGAAGCTTTCTTT	CASSINRDRWGQVTEAFF
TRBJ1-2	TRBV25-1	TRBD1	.	TGTGCCAGCAGTGCCCACATGGGGGGACAGAGTGGCTACACCTTC	CASSAHMGGQSGYTF
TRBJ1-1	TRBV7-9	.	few	TGTGCCAGCAGCTTAGTGGGGAGAGACACTGAAGCTTTCTTT	CASSLVGRDTEAFF
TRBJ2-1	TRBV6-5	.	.	TGTGCCAGCAGGCAGGTTAACTCCTACAATGAGCAGTTCTTC	CASRQVNSYNEQFF
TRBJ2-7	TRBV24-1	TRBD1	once	TGTGCCACCAGTGGGATCACAGGGGGCGAGCAGTACTTC	CATSGITGGEQYF
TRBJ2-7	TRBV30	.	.	TGTGCCTGGAGTGGCCAGTCTTACTACGAGCAGTACTTC	CAWSGQSYYEQYF
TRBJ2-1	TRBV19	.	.	TGTGCCAGTAGTACGTCTGGGTCCTACAATGAGCAGTTCTTC	CASSTSGSYNEQFF
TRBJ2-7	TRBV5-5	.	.	TGTGCCAGCAGCTTGATGGGGGGCGCGGGGGAGCAGTACTTC	CASSLMGGAGEQYF
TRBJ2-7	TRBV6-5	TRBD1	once	TGTGCCGGAACCGCAGGGGGATCTCGAGAGCAGTACTTC	CAGTAGGSREQYF
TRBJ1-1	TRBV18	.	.	TGTGCCAGCTCACCTCGGGACGGTGAAGCTTTCTTT	CASSPRDGEAFF
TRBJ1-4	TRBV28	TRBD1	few	TGTGCCAGCTTCCCTCAGACAGGGACGGGGGAAAAACTGTTTTTT	CASFPQTGTGEKLFF
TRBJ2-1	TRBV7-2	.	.	TGTGCCAGCAGCCTCCCCGCCGTAGGGGAGCAGTTCTTC	CASSLPAVGEQFF
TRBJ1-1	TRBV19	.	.	TGTGCCAGTAGTGGTGGAGCGGGGAAGGCTTTCTTT	CASSGGAGKAFF
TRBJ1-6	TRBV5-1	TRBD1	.	TGCGCCAGCAGCTCGCAGACAGGGGTAGGTTCACCCCTCCACTTT	CASSSQTGVGSPLHF
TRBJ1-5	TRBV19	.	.	TGTGCCAGTAATCGCGGAGAAGGCAATCAGCCCCAGCATTTT	CASNRGEGNQPQHF
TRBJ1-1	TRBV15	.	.	TGTGCCACCAGCAGGGAGAAAGGAAGGGCTTTCTTT	CATSREKGRAFF
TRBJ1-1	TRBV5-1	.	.	TGCGCCAGCGCACGGAGAGTGGGTAAAACTGAAGCTTTCTTT	CASARRVGKTEAFF
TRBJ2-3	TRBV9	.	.	TGTGCCAGCAGCGTAGAAGCGGCAGATACGCAGTATTTT	CASSVEAADTQYF